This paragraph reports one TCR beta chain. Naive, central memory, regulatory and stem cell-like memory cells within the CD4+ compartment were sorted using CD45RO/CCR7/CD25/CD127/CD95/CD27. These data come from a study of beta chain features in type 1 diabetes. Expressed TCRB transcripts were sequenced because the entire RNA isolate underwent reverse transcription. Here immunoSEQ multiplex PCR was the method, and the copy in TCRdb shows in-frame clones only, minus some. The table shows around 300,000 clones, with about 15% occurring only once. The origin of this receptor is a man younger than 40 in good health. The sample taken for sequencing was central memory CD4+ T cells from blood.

In nucleotides, the CDR3 is TGTGCCAGCTCACCGAAACAGGCGACAGATACGCAGTATTTT. It encodes CASSPKQATDTQYF. The rearrangement links TRBV18 to TRBJ2-3; a weak D match, TRBD1 (5 bases). V dropped 3 bases and J dropped 3 bases, with 10 bases sitting between them. The germline V gene encodes CDR1 KGHSH and CDR2 LQKENI. This CDR3 has 14 amino acids.